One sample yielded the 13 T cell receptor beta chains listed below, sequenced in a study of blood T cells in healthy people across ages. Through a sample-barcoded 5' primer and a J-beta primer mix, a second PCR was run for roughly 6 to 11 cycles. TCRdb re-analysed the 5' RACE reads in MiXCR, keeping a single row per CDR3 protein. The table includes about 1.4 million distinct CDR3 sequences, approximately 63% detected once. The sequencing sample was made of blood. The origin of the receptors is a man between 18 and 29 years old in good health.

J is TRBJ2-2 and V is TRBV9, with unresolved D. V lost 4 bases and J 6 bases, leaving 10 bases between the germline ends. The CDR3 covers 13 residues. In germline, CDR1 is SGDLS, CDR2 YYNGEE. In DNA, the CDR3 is TGTGCCAGCAGCTCCGGCGCGCCCGGGGAGCTGTTTTTT. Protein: CASSSGAPGELFF.

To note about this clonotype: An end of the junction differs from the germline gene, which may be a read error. The CDR3 DNA is TGCAGTGTTGTTAGGGTGACTAGCGGGGGGGCCATGTCCTACGATGAGCAGTTCTTC. Residues: CSVVRVTSGGAMSYDEQFF. The rearrangement links TRBV20-1 to TRBJ2-1, with 14 bases that match TRBD2. This CDR3 is 19 amino acids long. The V gene's germline CDR1 is DFQATT and CDR2 SNEGSKA (reference sequence).

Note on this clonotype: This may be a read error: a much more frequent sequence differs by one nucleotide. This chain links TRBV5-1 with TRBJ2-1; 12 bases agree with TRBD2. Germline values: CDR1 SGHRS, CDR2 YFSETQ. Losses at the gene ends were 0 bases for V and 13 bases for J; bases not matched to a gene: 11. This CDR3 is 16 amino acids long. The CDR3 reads CASSLDRTSGVSDQFF. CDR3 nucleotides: TGCGCCAGCAGCTTGGATCGGACTAGCGGGGTTTCTGATCAGTTCTTC. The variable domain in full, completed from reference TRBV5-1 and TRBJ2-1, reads KAGVTQTPRYLIKTRGQQVTLSCSPISGHRSVSWYQQTPGQGLQFLFEYFSETQRNKGNFPGRFSGRQFSNSRSEMNVSTLELGDSALYLCASSLDRTSGVSDQFFGPGTRLTVL.

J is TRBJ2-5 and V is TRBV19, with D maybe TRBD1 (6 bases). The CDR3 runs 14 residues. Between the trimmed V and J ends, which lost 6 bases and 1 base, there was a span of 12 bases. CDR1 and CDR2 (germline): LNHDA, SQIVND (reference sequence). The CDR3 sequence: CASSRGQFQETQYF. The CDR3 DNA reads TGTGCCAGTAGCCGCGGACAGTTCCAAGAGACCCAGTACTTC.

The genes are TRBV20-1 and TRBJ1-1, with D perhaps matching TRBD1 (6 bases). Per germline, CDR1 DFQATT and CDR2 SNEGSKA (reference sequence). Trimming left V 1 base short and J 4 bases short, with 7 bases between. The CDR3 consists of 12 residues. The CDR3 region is CSARVRGTEAFF. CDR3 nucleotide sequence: TGCAGTGCTAGAGTCAGGGGCACTGAAGCTTTCTTT.

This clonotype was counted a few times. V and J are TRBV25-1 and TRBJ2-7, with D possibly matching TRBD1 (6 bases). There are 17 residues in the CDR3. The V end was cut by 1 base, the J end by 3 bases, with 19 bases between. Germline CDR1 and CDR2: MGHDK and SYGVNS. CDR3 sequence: CASSELGLTGNGYEQYF. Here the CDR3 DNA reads TGTGCCAGCAGTGAATTAGGCCTGACAGGCAATGGCTACGAGCAGTACTTC.

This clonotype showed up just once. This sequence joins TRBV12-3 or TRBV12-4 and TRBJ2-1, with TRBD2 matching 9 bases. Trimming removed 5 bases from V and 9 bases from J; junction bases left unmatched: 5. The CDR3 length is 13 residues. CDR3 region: CASSVVTSGEQFF. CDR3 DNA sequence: TGTGCCAGCAGTGTCGTGACTAGCGGTGAGCAGTTCTTC.

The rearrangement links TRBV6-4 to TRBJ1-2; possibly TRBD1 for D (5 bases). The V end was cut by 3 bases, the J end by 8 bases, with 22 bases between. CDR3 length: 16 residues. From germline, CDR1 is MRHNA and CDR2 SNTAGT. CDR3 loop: CASSELAGTYLSGYTF. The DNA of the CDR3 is TGTGCCAGCAGTGAGTTGGCCGGGACGTACCTTTCCGGCTACACCTTC.

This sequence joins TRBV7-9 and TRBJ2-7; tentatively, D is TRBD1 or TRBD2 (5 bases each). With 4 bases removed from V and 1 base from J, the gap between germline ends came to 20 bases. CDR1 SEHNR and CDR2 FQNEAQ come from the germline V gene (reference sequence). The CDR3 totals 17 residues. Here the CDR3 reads CASSSIKSGTDSYEQYF. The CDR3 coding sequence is TGTGCCAGCAGCTCTATAAAGTCCGGGACGGATTCCTACGAGCAGTACTTC. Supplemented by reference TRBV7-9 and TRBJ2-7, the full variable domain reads DTGVSQNPRHKITKRGQNVTFRCDPISEHNRLYWYRQTLGQGPEFLTYFQNEAQLEKSRLLSDRFSAERPKGSFSTLEIQRTEQGDSAMYLCASSSIKSGTDSYEQYFGPGTRLTVT.

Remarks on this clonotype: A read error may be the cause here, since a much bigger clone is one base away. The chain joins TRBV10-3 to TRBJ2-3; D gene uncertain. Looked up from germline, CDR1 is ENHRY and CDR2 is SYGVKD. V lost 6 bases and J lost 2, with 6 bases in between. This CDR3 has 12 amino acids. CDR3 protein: CAISPTTDTQYF. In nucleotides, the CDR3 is TGTGCCATCAGCCCGACCACAGATACGCAGTATTTT.

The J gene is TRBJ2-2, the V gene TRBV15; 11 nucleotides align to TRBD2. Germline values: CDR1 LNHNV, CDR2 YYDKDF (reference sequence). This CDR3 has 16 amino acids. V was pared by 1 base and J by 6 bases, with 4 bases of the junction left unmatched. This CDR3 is CATSRGLAGNAGELFF. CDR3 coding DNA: TGTGCCACCAGCAGAGGACTAGCGGGAAATGCCGGGGAGCTGTTTTTT.

The CDR3 DNA reads TGTGCCATCAGTGAGTCTACCCAGTACGAGCAGTACTTC. It yields the protein CAISESTQYEQYF. The rearrangement uses TRBV10-3 and TRBJ2-4; D gene uncertain. The J call may be faulty, since TRBJ2-7 better matches the DNA end. This CDR3 has 13 residues. CDR1 is ENHRY and CDR2 is SYGVKD in the germline V gene.

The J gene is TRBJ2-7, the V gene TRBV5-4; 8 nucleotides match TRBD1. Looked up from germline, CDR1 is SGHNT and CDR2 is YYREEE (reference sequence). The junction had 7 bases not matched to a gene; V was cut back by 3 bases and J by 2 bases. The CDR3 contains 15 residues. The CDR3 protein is CASSSRGQDPYEQYF. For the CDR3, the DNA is TGTGCCAGCAGCTCAAGGGGACAGGACCCCTACGAGCAGTACTTC.